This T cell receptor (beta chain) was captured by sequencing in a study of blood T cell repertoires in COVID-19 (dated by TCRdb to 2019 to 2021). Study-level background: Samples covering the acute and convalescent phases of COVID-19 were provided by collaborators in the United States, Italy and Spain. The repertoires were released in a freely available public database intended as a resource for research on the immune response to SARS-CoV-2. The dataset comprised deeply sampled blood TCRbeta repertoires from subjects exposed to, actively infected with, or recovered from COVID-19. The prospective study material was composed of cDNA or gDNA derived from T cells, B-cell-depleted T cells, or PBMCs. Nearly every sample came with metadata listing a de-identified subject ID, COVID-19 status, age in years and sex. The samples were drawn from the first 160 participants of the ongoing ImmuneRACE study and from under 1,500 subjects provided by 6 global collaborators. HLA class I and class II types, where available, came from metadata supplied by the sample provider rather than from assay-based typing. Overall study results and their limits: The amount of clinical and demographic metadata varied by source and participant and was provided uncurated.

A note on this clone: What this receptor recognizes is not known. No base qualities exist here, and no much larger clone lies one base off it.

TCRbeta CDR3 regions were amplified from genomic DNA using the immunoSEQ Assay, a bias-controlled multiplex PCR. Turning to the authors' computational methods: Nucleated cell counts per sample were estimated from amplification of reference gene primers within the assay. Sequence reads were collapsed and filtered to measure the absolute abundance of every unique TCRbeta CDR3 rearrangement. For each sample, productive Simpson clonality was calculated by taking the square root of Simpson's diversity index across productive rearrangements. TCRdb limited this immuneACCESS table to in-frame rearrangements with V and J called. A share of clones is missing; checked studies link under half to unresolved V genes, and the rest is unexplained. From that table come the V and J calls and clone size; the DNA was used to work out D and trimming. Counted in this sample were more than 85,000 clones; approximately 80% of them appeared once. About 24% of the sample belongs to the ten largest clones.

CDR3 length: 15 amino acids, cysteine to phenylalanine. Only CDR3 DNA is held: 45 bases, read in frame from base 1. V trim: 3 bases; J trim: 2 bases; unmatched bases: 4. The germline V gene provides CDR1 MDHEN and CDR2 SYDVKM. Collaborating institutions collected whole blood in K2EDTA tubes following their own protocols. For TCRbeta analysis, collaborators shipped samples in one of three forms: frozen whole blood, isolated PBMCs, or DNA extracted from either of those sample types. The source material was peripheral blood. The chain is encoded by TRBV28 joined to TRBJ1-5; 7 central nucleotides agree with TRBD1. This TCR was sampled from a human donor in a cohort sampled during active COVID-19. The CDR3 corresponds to CASSFRGLGNQPQHF. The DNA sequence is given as TGTGCCAGCAGTTTTAGGGGGCTAGGCAATCAGCCCCAGCATTTT.